This is a list of T cell receptor beta chains from one sample in a study of glioma-infiltrating T cells. TCRdb called the multiplex PCR reads again in MiXCR, with one record for every CDR3 protein. This table has under 200,000 distinct CDR3 sequences, roughly 45% appearing once. The sample was glioma tissue, nonneoplastic brain tissue, or PBMCs (not recorded which). Receptor source: a human donor with low-grade glioma or glioblastoma, undergoing nonglioma brain surgery, or in good health (not recorded which). Each CDR3 is given with its conserved first and last residue. A D gene is named only where the DNA matches it firmly. Rows may omit the clone size; those that give it use once, few, many or a size class.

V gene: TRBV24-1
clone size: .
D gene: .
J gene: TRBJ2-1
CDR3 DNA: TGTGCCACCAGTGATCCGATCGTGACAGGTAACAATGAGCAGTTCTTC
CDR3 protein: CATSDPIVTGNNEQFF

V gene: TRBV24-1
clone size: .
D gene: TRBD2
J gene: TRBJ2-5
CDR3 DNA: TGTGGCACCGGGGGGTGCCCTGGAGAGACCCAGTACTTC
CDR3 protein: CGTGGCPGETQYF

V gene: TRBV2
clone size: .
D gene: .
J gene: TRBJ2-3
CDR3 DNA: TGTGCCAGCAGTGAACGGGGGTTTCCCACAGATACGCAGTATTTT
CDR3 protein: CASSERGFPTDTQYF

V gene: TRBV10-3
clone size: .
D gene: .
J gene: TRBJ1-6
CDR3 DNA: TGTGCCATCAGTGAGTCGACCGGGCTTACAGATTCACCCCTCCACTTT
CDR3 protein: CAISESTGLTDSPLHF

V gene: TRBV11-2
clone size: many
D gene: .
J gene: TRBJ1-1
CDR3 DNA: TGTGCCAGCAGCTTAACCAGGGGGAACACTGAAGCTTTCTTT
CDR3 protein: CASSLTRGNTEAFF

V gene: TRBV18
clone size: few
D gene: .
J gene: TRBJ1-5
CDR3 DNA: TGTGCCAGCTCACAGGGGGTGGGCAATCAGCCCCAGCATTTT
CDR3 protein: CASSQGVGNQPQHF

V gene: TRBV10-3
clone size: .
D gene: .
J gene: TRBJ2-7
CDR3 DNA: TGTGCCATCGGTGAGGAGAGTACCTACGAGCAGTACTTC
CDR3 protein: CAIGEESTYEQYF

V gene: TRBV20-1
clone size: many
D gene: .
J gene: TRBJ2-7
CDR3 DNA: TGCAGTGCTAGAGGCCCGATCTACGAGCAGTACTTC
CDR3 protein: CSARGPIYEQYF

V gene: TRBV19
clone size: .
D gene: TRBD2
J gene: TRBJ2-1
CDR3 DNA: TGTGCCAGTACCACCGGGAGGCTAGCGGGAGGTGAGAAGTTCTTC
CDR3 protein: CASTTGRLAGGEKFF

V gene: TRBV2
clone size: .
D gene: TRBD1
J gene: TRBJ2-7
CDR3 DNA: TGTGCCATCAAGACAGGGGCTGGGGACCACGAGCAGTACTTC
CDR3 protein: CAIKTGAGDHEQYF

V gene: TRBV6-1
clone size: once
D gene: .
J gene: TRBJ2-1
CDR3 DNA: TGTGCCAGCCTCCAGGGCTCTCCGCACGAAAAGTTCTTC
CDR3 protein: CASLQGSPHEKFF

V gene: TRBV7-2
clone size: .
D gene: TRBD1
J gene: TRBJ2-7
CDR3 DNA: TGTGCCAGCAGCTTAGGGGGGACAGGGGGCTACGAGCAGTACTTC
CDR3 protein: CASSLGGTGGYEQYF

V gene: TRBV9
clone size: .
D gene: TRBD2
J gene: TRBJ2-2
CDR3 DNA: TGTGCCAGCAGCGTGAATAGCGGGAGGAACACCTGGGAGCTGTTTTTT
CDR3 protein: CASSVNSGRNTWELFF

V gene: TRBV12-3/TRBV12-4
clone size: few
D gene: .
J gene: TRBJ2-7
CDR3 DNA: TGTGCCAGCAGTTTGGGGGGCGACTCCTACGAGCAGTACTTC
CDR3 protein: CASSLGGDSYEQYF